These 5 T cell receptor beta chains were sequenced from one sample in a study of blood T cell repertoires in COVID-19. Libraries were prepared by immunoSEQ multiplex PCR; TCRdb keeps only in-frame clonotypes and omits some of them. Of around 240,000 clones in the sample, about 80% were seen once. Source material: peripheral blood. All receptors derive from a woman older than 75 with acute or convalescent COVID-19.

This rearrangement joins TRBV2 to TRBJ2-3; D uncertain. Germline V gene data show CDR1 as SNHLY and CDR2 as FYNNEI. The CDR3 contains 12 residues. The V and J ends lost 7 bases and 0 bases respectively, with 5 bases between them. CDR3: CASNNSTDTQYF. CDR3 in DNA: TGTGCCAGCAACAATAGCACAGATACGCAGTATTTT.

The chain joins TRBV27 to TRBJ2-1; D is uncertain. The CDR3 is 15 residues long. Trimming took 8 bases from V and 0 from J, leaving 14 bases between them. Germline-derived CDR1 and CDR2 are MNHEY and SMNVEV (reference sequence). The DNA for the CDR3 is TGTGCCAGCCGCCGGGTGATGAGCTCCTACAATGAGCAGTTCTTC. This codes for CASRRVMSSYNEQFF.

The CDR3 sequence is CASSDIAGAYGYTF. CDR3 nucleotide sequence: TGTGCCAGCAGTGATATAGCAGGGGCCTATGGCTACACCTTC. The chain couples TRBV2 to TRBJ1-2; the D gene is possibly TRBD1 (6 bases). The CDR3 covers 14 residues. Germline V gene lookup returns CDR1 SNHLY and CDR2 FYNNEI. V was trimmed by 3 bases and J by 4 bases, leaving 12 bases between them.

This clone was detected only a few times. V gene TRBV29-1 combines with J gene TRBJ2-2; 7 bases align to TRBD1. The CDR3 covers 13 residues. Trimming at V came to 4 bases and at J to 5 bases, leaving 4 bases not matched to a gene. Germline V gene data show CDR1 as SQVTM and CDR2 as ANQGSEA. The CDR3 reads CSVGLRGTGELFF. CDR3 nucleotides: TGCAGCGTTGGGCTCAGGGGGACCGGGGAGCTGTTTTTT.

The CDR3, as DNA: TGCGCCAGCAGCCAGACAGCAGATAGCAATCAGCCCCAGCATTTT. It encodes CASSQTADSNQPQHF. This chain connects TRBV4-3 to TRBJ1-5, with D possibly being TRBD1 (5 bases). Germline V gene sequence: CDR1 LGHNA, CDR2 YSLEER. Trimming left V 3 bases short and J 0 bases short, with 9 bases between. This CDR3 is built from 15 residues.